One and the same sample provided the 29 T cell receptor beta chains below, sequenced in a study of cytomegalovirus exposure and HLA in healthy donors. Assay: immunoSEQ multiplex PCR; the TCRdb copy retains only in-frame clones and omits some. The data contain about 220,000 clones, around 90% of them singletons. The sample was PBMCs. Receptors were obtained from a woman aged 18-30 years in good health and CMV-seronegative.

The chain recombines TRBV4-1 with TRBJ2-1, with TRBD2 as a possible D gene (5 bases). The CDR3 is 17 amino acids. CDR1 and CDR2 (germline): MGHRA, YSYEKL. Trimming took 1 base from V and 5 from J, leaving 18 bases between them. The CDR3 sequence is CASSQASGSLLDNEQFF. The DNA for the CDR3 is TGCGCCAGCAGCCAAGCCTCGGGGTCCCTCCTGGACAATGAGCAGTTCTTC.

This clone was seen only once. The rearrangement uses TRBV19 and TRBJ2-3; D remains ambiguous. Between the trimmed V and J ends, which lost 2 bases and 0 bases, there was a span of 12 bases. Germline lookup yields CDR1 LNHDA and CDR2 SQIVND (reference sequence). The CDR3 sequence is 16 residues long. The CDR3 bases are TGTGCCAGTAGTATACGAGTTGACTCTAGCACAGATACGCAGTATTTT. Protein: CASSIRVDSSTDTQYF.

CDR3 sequence: CASSTGQGKITYEQYF. The CDR3 region has the DNA TGCGCCAGCAGCACGGGACAGGGAAAAATAACCTACGAGCAGTACTTC. The chain combines TRBV5-1 with TRBJ2-7; 9 nucleotides agree with TRBD1. The V segment lost 4 bases and the J segment 2 bases; nucleotides outside the gene matches: 10. The CDR3 loop spans 16 amino acids. Germline V lookup: CDR1 SGHRS, CDR2 YFSETQ.

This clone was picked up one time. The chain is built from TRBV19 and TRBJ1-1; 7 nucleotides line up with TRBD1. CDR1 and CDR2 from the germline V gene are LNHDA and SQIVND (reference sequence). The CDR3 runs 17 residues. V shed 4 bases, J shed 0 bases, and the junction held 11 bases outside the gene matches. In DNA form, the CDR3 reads TGTGCCAGTAGTAGAAGGACAGGCGTGGGGATGAACACTGAAGCTTTCTTT. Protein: CASSRRTGVGMNTEAFF.

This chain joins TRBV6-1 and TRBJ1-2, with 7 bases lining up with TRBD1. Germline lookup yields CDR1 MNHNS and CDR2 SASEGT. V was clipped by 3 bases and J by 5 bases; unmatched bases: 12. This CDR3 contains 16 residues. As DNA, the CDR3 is TGTGCCAGCAGTGAGGGCCACCCAGGGGGGCGATATGGCTACACCTTC. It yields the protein CASSEGHPGGRYGYTF.

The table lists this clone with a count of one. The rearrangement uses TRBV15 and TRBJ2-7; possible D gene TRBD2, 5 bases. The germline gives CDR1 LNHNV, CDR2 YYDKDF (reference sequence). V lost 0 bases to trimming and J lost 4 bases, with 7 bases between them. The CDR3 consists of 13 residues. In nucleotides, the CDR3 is TGTGCCACCAGCAGAGATGAGGGTTACGAGCAGTACTTC. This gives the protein CATSRDEGYEQYF.

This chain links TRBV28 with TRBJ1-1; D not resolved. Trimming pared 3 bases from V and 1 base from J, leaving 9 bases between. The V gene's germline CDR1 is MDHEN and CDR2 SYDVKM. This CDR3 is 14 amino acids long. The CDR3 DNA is TGTGCCAGCAGTTTTTACCCCAGGAACACTGAAGCTTTCTTT. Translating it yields CASSFYPRNTEAFF. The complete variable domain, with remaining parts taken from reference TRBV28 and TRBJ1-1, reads DVKVTQSSRYLVKRTGEKVFLECVQDMDHENMFWYRQDPGLGLRLIYFSYDVKMKEKGDIPEGYSVSREKKERFSLILESASTNQTSMYLCASSFYPRNTEAFFGQGTRLTVV.

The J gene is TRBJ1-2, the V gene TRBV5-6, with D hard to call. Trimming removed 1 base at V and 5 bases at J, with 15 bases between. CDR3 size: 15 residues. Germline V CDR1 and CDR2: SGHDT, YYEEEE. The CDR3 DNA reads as TGTGCCAGCAGCTTGAGGTCGGCAGGCCTTTATGGCTACACCTTC. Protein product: CASSLRSAGLYGYTF.

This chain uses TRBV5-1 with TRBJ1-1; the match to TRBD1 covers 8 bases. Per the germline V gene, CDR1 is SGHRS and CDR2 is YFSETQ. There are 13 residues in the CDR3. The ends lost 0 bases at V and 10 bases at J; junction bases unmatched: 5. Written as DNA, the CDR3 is TGCGCCAGCAGCTTGGAGTGGACAGGGCTAGCTTTCTTT. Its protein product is CASSLEWTGLAFF.

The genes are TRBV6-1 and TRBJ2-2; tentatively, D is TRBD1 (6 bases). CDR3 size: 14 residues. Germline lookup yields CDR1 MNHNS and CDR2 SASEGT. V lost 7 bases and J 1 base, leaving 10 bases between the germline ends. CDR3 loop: CASKMDRNTGELFF. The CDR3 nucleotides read TGTGCCAGCAAAATGGACAGGAACACCGGGGAGCTGTTTTTT.

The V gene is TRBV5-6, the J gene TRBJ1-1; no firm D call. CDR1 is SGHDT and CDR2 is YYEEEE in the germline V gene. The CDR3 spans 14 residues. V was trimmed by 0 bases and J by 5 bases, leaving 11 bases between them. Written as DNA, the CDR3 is TGTGCCAGCAGCTTGGGGCTAGCGGGGACTGAAGCTTTCTTT. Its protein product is CASSLGLAGTEAFF.

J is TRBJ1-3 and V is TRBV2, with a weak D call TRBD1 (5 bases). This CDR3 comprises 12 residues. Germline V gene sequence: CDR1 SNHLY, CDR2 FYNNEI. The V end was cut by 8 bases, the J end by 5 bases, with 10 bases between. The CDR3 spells CASQDTRNTIYF. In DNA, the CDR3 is TGTGCCAGCCAGGACACAAGAAACACCATATATTTT. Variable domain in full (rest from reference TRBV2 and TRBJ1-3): EPEVTQTPSHQVTQMGQEVILRCVPISNHLYFYWYRQILGQKVEFLVSFYNNEISEKSEIFDDQFSVERPDGSNFTLKIRSTKLEDSAMYFCASQDTRNTIYFGEGSWLTVV.

CDR3 nucleotides: TGCGCCAGCAGCTTCACAGGGAACACTGAAGCTTTCTTT. It codes for CASSFTGNTEAFF. The chain links TRBV5-1 to TRBJ1-1; TRBD1 might be the D (5 bases). The length of the CDR3 is 13 residues. Germline lookup yields CDR1 SGHRS and CDR2 YFSETQ. V lost 2 bases, J lost 1 base, and 6 bases lay in between.

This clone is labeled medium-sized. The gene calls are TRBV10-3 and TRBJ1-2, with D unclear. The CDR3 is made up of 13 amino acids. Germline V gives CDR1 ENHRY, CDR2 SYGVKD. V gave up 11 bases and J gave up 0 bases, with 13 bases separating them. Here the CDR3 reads CAASTDPNYGYTF. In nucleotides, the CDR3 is TGTGCCGCCTCTACAGACCCTAACTATGGCTACACCTTC.

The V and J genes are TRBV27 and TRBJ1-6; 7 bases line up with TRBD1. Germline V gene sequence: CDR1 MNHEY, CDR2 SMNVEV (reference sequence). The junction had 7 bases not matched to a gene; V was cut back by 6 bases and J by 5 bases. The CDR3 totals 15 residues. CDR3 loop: CASSPRGNDNSPLHF. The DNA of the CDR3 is TGTGCCAGCAGCCCCAGGGGGAATGATAATTCACCCCTCCACTTT.

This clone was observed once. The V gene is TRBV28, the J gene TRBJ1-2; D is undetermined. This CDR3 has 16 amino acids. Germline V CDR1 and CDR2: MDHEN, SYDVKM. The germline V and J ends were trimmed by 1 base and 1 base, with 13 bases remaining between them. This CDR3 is CASSLFWQTLNYGYTF. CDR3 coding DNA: TGTGCCAGCAGTTTATTCTGGCAGACACTTAACTATGGCTACACCTTC.

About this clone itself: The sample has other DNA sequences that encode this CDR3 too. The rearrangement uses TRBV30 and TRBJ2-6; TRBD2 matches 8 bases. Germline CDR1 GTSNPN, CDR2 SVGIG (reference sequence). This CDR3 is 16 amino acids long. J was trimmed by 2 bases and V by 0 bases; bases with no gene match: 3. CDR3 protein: CAWSVRGGTGANVLTF. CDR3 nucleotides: TGTGCCTGGAGTGTACGGGGGGGAACTGGGGCCAACGTCCTGACTTTC.

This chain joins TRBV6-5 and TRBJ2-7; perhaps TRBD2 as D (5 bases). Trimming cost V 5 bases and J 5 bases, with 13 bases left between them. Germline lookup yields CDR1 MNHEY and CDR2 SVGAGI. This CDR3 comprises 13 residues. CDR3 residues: CASSRTSSHEQYF. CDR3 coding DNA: TGTGCCAGCAGTCGCACTAGTTCCCACGAGCAGTACTTC.

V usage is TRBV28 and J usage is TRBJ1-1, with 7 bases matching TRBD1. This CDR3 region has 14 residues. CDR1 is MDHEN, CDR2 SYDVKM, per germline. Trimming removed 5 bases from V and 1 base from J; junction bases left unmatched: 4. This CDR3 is CASSPGGPNTEAFF. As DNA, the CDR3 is TGTGCCAGCAGTCCAGGGGGACCGAACACTGAAGCTTTCTTT.

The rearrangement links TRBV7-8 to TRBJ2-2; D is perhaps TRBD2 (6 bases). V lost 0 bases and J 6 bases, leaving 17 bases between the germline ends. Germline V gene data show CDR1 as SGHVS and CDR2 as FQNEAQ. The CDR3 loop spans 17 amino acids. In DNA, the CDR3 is TGTGCCAGCAGCTTAGCAGGGATTCTGGGGGGACCCGGGGAGCTGTTTTTT. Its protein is CASSLAGILGGPGELFF.

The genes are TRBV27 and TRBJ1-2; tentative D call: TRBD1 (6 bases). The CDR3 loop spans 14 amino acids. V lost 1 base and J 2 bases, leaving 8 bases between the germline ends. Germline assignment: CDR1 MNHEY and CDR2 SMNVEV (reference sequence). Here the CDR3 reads CASSLLQGNYGYTF. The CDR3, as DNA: TGTGCCAGCAGTTTATTGCAGGGGAACTATGGCTACACCTTC.

The CDR3 DNA reads TGTGCCAGCAGCCCGGCGACAGGCGGGGAGACCCAGTACTTC. It is translated as CASSPATGGETQYF. The V and J genes are TRBV5-4 and TRBJ2-5, with a tentative D call TRBD1 (6 bases). Germline V gene lookup returns CDR1 SGHNT and CDR2 YYREEE (reference sequence). This CDR3 comprises 14 residues. Trimming left V 4 bases short and J 5 bases short, with 15 bases between.

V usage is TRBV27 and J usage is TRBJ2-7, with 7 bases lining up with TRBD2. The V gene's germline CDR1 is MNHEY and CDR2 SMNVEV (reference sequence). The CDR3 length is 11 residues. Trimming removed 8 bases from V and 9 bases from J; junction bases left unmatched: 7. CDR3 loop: CASRAGLSQYF. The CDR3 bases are TGTGCCAGCCGAGCGGGATTGTCGCAGTACTTC.

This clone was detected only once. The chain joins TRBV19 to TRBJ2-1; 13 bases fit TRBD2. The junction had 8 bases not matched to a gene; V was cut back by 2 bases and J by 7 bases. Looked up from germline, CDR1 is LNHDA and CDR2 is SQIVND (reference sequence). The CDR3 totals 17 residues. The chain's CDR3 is CASSIKLAGGPINEQFF. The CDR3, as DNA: TGTGCCAGTAGTATAAAACTAGCGGGAGGGCCAATAAATGAGCAGTTCTTC.

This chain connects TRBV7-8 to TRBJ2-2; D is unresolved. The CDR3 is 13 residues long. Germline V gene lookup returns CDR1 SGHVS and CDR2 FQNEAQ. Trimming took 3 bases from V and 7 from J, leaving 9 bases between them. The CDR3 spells CASSFQSGGELFF. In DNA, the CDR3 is TGTGCCAGCAGCTTTCAATCAGGCGGGGAGCTGTTTTTT.

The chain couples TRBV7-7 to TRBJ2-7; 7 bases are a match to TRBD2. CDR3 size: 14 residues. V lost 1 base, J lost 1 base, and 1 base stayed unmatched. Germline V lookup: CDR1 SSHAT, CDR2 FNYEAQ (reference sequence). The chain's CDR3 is CASSLGTSSYEQYF. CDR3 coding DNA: TGTGCCAGCAGCTTAGGGACTAGTTCCTACGAGCAGTACTTC.

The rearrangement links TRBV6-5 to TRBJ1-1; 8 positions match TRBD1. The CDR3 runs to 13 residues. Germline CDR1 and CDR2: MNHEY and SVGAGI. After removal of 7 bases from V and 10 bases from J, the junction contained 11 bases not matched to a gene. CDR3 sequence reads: CASTPQGAGAAFF. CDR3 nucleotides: TGTGCCAGCACCCCCCAGGGGGCAGGGGCAGCTTTCTTT.

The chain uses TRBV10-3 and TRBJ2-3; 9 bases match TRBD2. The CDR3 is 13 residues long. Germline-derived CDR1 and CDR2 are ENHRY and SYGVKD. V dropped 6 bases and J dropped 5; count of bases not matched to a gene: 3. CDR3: CAIRGLAVDTQYF. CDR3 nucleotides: TGTGCCATCAGGGGACTAGCAGTAGATACGCAGTATTTT.

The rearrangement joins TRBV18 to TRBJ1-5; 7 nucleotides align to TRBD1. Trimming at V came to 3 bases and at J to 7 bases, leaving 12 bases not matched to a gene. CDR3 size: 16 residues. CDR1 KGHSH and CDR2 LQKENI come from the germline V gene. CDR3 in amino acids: CASSPRSTGVGQPQHF. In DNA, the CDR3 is TGTGCCAGCTCACCTCGTTCAACAGGGGTGGGACAGCCCCAGCATTTT.